This TCR beta chain appears in the sequencing data of a study of blood T cell repertoires in COVID-19. Across the whole study: Sites in the United States, Italy and Spain provided acute and convalescent COVID-19 samples.

Authors' processing steps: Nucleated cell counts were estimated from reference gene primer amplification. Sequencing was performed with immunoSEQ multiplex PCR; in TCRdb, only in-frame clones are kept and a portion is missing. V, J and clone size reflect that table, while D and trimming were determined from the DNA. This sample has 140,000 to 150,000 clones, with about 89% found just once. The CDR3 is 10 residues long. Trimming pared 6 bases from V and 15 bases from J, leaving 11 bases between. The genes are TRBV12-3 or TRBV12-4 and TRBJ2-2; D is perhaps TRBD1 (6 bases). Source material: peripheral blood. This receptor was identified in a man aged 50-60 years who had recovered from COVID-19. In DNA form, the CDR3 reads TGTGCCAGCAGACGGGACAAAATGTTTTTT. Residues: CASRRDKMFF.